Listed below are T cell receptor beta chains from one sample, sequenced in a study of blood T cell repertoires in COVID-19. Clones were sequenced by immunoSEQ multiplex PCR, and TCRdb holds only the in-frame ones, with some missing. The sample consists of about 210,000 clones, 87% of them appearing once. Material: PBMCs or T cells enriched from blood (not recorded which). The receptors here all came from a man aged 25 to 40 in a cohort exposed to, infected with or recovered from COVID-19 (not recorded which). Each CDR3 is given without its conserved first and last residue. Each record gives: V gene, D gene, J gene, CDR3 protein. A D gene is named only where the DNA matches it firmly.

TRBV28	NA	TRBJ2-7	ASGRDVYEQY
TRBV5-1	NA	TRBJ1-4	ASSTGTTTTNEKLF
TRBV7-2	NA	TRBJ1-2	ASSNSSMRDYT
TRBV5-1	TRBD1	TRBJ2-7	ASSLTGTGGYEQY
TRBV28	NA	TRBJ2-1	ASNGALHYNEQF
TRBV11-2	NA	TRBJ1-1	ASSFGGAGRYTEAF
TRBV4-1	NA	TRBJ2-2	ASSHPDWGRRDTGELF
TRBV15	NA	TRBJ2-5	ATSRAHRGQETQY
TRBV28	TRBD1	TRBJ1-1	ASSLSGQGVKAEAF
TRBV5-6	TRBD2	TRBJ2-7	ASSLETGGEQY
TRBV11-3	TRBD1	TRBJ2-1	ASSPYEQGEQF
TRBV19	TRBD1	TRBJ2-7	ASRDRASYEQY
TRBV19	NA	TRBJ2-2	ASSQGGTGELF
TRBV19	TRBD2	TRBJ2-3	ASSGGPFWASGEMASLGDTQY
TRBV28	TRBD1	TRBJ1-2	ASSLVRTGSLGVGYT
TRBV9	TRBD1	TRBJ2-5	ASSVVTGETETQY
TRBV28	TRBD2	TRBJ2-1	ASSFSYIPGLAAPSYNEQF
TRBV9	TRBD1	TRBJ1-1	ASSGNRGHTEAF
TRBV18	TRBD1	TRBJ2-5	ASSPPGQGFQETQY
TRBV27	TRBD1	TRBJ1-2	ASSLGTGQPNYGYT
TRBV18	NA	TRBJ2-1	ASSPVLVENNEQF
TRBV7-9	NA	TRBJ1-2	ASSDRDYGYT
TRBV25-1	NA	TRBJ1-2	ASRGGQDGYT
TRBV6-5	NA	TRBJ2-7	ASSLDHNLYEQY
TRBV5-6	TRBD1	TRBJ1-2	ASSLNQGAGYT
TRBV7-3	NA	TRBJ2-3	ASSWTGTDTQY
TRBV7-2	NA	TRBJ1-2	ASSLAPGQGGDYGYT
TRBV3-1/TRBV3-2	TRBD2	TRBJ2-1	ASSHLTSGILSYNEQF
TRBV29-1	TRBD1	TRBJ2-1	SVVGQGAHNEQF
TRBV29-1	NA	TRBJ1-2	SVEAVVPNYGYT
TRBV9	TRBD2	TRBJ2-1	ASSATSGPNNEQF
TRBV28	TRBD1	TRBJ1-5	AIMENRGSQPQH
TRBV2	NA	TRBJ1-5	ASSDQDSNQPQH
TRBV7-8	NA	TRBJ1-4	ASSPRGDNEKLF
TRBV19	TRBD2	TRBJ2-7	ASSIDLTSGRGEQY
TRBV19	NA	TRBJ1-1	ASSIGALGMNTEAF
TRBV9	TRBD2	TRBJ2-7	ASSGTSGNYEQY
TRBV11-2	TRBD1	TRBJ2-6	ASSFQGAGANVLT
TRBV3-1/TRBV3-2	TRBD2	TRBJ2-2	ASSQESGRTMTTGELF